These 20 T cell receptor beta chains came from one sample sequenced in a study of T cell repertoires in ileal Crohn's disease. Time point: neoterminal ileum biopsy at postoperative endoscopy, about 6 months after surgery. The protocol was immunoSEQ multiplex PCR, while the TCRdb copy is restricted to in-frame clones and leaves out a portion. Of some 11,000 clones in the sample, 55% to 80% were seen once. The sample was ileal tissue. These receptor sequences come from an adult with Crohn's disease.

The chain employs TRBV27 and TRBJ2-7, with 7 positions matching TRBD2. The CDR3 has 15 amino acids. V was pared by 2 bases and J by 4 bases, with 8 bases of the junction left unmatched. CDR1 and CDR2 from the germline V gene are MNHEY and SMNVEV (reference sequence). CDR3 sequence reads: CASSLDSGGTYEQYF. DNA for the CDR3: TGTGCCAGCAGTTTAGACTCGGGAGGCACTTACGAGCAGTACTTC.

Here the CDR3 DNA reads TGTGCCAGCAGAGAAACAGGGGGCTCGGGCACAGATACGCAGTATTTT. Translating gives CASRETGGSGTDTQYF. The V and J genes are TRBV28 and TRBJ2-3; 9 bases map to TRBD1. V dropped 6 bases and J dropped 1; count of bases not matched to a gene: 8. The V gene's germline CDR1 is MDHEN and CDR2 SYDVKM. CDR3 length: 16 residues.

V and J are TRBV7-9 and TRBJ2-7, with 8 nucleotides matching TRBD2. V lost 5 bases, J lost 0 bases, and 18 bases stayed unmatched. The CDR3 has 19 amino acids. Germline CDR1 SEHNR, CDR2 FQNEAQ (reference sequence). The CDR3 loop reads CASSPPLVAGTRSSYEQYF. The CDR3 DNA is TGTGCCAGCAGCCCGCCCCTTGTAGCCGGGACTAGGAGCTCCTACGAGCAGTACTTC.

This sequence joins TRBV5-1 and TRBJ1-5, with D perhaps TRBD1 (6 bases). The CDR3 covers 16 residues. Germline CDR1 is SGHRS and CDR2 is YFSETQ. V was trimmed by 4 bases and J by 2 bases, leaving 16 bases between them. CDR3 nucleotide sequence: TGCGCCAGCAGCCCCACGCCACAGGGAGGCAATCAGCCCCAGCATTTT. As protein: CASSPTPQGGNQPQHF.

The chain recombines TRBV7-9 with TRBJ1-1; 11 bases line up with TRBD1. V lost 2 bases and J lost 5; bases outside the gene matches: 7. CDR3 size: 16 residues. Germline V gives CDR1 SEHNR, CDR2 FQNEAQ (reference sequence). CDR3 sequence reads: CASSLRTGGRWTEAFF. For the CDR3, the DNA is TGTGCCAGCAGCTTACGGACAGGGGGCCGATGGACTGAAGCTTTCTTT.

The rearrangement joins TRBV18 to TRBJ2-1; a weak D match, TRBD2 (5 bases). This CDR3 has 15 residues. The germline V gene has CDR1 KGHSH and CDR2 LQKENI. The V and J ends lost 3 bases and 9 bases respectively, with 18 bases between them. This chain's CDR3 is CASSPVRGSGGEQFF. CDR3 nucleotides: TGTGCCAGCTCACCGGTCAGAGGGAGTGGAGGTGAGCAGTTCTTC.

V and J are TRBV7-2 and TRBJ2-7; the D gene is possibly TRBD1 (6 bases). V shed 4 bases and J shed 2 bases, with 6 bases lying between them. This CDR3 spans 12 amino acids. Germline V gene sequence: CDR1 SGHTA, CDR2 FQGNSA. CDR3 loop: CASSWDTYEQYF. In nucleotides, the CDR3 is TGTGCCAGCAGCTGGGACACCTACGAGCAGTACTTC.

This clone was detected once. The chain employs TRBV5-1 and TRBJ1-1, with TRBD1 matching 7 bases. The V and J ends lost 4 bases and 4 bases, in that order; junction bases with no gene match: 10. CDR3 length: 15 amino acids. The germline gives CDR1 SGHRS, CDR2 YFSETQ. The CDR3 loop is CASSPEGARGTEAFF. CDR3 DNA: TGCGCCAGCAGCCCGGAGGGGGCGCGGGGCACTGAAGCTTTCTTT.

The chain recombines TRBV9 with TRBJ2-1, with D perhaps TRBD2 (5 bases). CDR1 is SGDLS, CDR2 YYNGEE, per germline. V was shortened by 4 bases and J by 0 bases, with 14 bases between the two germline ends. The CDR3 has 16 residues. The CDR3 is CASSPVGVSSYNEQFF. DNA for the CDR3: TGTGCCAGCAGCCCGGTCGGGGTGAGCTCCTACAATGAGCAGTTCTTC.

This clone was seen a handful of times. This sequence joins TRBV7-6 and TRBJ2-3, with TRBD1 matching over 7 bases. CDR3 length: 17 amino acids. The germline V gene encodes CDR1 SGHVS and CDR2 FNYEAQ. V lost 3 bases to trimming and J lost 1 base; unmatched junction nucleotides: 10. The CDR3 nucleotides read TGTGCCAGCAGCTTCAGACAGGGAGCTACCCGCACAGATACGCAGTATTTT. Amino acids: CASSFRQGATRTDTQYF.

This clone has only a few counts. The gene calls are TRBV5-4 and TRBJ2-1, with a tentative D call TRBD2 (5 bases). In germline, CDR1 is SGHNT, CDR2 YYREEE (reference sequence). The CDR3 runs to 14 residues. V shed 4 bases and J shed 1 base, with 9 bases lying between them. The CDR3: CASSGSGSYNEQFF. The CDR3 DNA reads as TGTGCCAGCAGCGGAAGCGGTTCCTACAATGAGCAGTTCTTC.

The CDR3 here is CSVEYLQQETQYF. CDR3 nucleotide sequence: TGCAGCGTTGAATATCTCCAGCAAGAGACCCAGTACTTC. The gene calls are TRBV29-1 and TRBJ2-5; no clear D gene. CDR1 SQVTM and CDR2 ANQGSEA come from the germline V gene. This CDR3 contains 13 residues. Trimming left V 2 bases short and J 2 bases short, with 9 bases between.

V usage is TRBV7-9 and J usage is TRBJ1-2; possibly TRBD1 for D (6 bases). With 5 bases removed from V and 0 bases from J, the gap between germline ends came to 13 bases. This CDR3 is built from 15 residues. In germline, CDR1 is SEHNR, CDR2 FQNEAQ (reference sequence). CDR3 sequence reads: CASSTLTGSNYGYTF. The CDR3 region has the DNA TGTGCCAGCAGCACCCTGACAGGATCTAACTATGGCTACACCTTC.

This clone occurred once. The CDR3 DNA reads TGTGCCAGCAGCGCAAGACTAGCGATTCTACCGGGGGAGACCCAGTACTTC. Protein product: CASSARLAILPGETQYF. J is TRBJ2-5 and V is TRBV9; 8 bases are shared with TRBD2. The CDR3 covers 17 residues. The ends lost 3 bases at V and 5 bases at J; junction bases unmatched: 15. Per the germline V gene, CDR1 is SGDLS and CDR2 is YYNGEE.

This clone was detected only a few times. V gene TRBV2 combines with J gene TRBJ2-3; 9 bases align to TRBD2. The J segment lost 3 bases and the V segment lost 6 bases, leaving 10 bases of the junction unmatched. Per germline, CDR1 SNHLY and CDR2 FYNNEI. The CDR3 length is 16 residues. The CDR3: CASRRSSGSKTDTQYF. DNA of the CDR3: TGTGCCAGCAGGAGGAGTAGCGGGAGTAAGACAGATACGCAGTATTTT.

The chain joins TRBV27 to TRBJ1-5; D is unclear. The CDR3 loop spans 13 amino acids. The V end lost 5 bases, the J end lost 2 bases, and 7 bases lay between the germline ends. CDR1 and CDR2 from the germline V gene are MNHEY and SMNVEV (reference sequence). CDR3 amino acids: CASSPLGNQPQHF. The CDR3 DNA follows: TGTGCCAGCAGTCCCCTCGGCAATCAGCCCCAGCATTTT.

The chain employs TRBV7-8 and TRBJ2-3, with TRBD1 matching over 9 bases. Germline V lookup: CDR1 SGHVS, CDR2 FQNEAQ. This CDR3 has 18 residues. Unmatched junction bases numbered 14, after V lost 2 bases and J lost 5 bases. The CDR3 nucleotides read TGTGCCAGCAGCTTATTGGGAGACAGGGGGACAGTCCGAGATACGCAGTATTTT. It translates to CASSLLGDRGTVRDTQYF.

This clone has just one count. Here the CDR3 DNA reads TGTGCCAGCAGCTTAGCCGTACTCAACTATGGCTACACCTTC. Translated: CASSLAVLNYGYTF. The chain combines TRBV7-2 with TRBJ1-2; no reliable D call. Trimming left V 0 bases short and J 2 bases short, with 7 bases between. This CDR3 comprises 14 residues. CDR1 is SGHTA and CDR2 is FQGNSA in the germline V gene. Filled out from reference TRBV7-2 and TRBJ1-2, the complete variable domain reads GAGVSQSPSNKVTEKGKDVELRCDPISGHTALYWYRQSLGQGLEFLIYFQGNSAPDKSGLPSDRFSAERTGGSVSTLTIQRTQQEDSAVYLCASSLAVLNYGYTFGSGTRLTVV.

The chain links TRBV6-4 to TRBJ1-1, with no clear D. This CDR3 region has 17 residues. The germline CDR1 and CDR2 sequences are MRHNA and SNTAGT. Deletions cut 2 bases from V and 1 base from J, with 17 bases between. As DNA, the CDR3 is TGTGCCAGCAGTGACAAACTTCGACATGTGAGGAACACTGAAGCTTTCTTT. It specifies CASSDKLRHVRNTEAFF.

CDR3 sequence: CASSPLETQYF. The CDR3 nucleotides are TGTGCCAGCAGTCCCCTTGAGACCCAGTACTTC. This sequence joins TRBV27 and TRBJ2-5; D unresolved. Germline V gene data show CDR1 as MNHEY and CDR2 as SMNVEV (reference sequence). V lost 5 bases and J 5 bases, leaving 6 bases between the germline ends. The CDR3 is 11 amino acids.